The 29 T cell receptor beta chains reported below all come from one sample, sequenced in a study of blood T cell repertoires in COVID-19. Profiling relied on immunoSEQ multiplex PCR, and the TCRdb table lists in-frame clones only, not all of them. The table has 440,000 or so clones, approximately 90% seen once. Sequencing was performed on peripheral blood. These receptors all stem from a woman aged 40-49 years with COVID-19, enrolled during active disease.

This CDR3 reads CASSGGQGTETDTQYF. In DNA form, the CDR3 reads TGTGCCAGCAGTGGGGGACAGGGGACGGAAACAGATACGCAGTATTTT. The J gene is TRBJ2-3, the V gene TRBV6-1, with TRBD1 matching over 10 bases. Germline assignment: CDR1 MNHNS and CDR2 SASEGT. The junction had 7 bases not matched to a gene; V was cut back by 4 bases and J by 3 bases. The length of the CDR3 is 16 residues.

Notes on this clone: Additional DNA sequences in this sample encode the identical CDR3. The chain carries TRBV5-1 and TRBJ1-2, with no clear D. Germline CDR1 is SGHRS and CDR2 is YFSETQ. The CDR3 is made up of 15 amino acids. V lost 0 bases, J lost 3 bases, and 12 bases lay in between. The CDR3 loop reads CASSLEGGSYYGYTF. The DNA of the CDR3 is TGCGCCAGCAGCTTGGAGGGAGGGAGTTACTATGGCTACACCTTC.

The chain has TRBV12-5 and TRBJ2-7; the D is unclear. Between the trimmed V and J ends, which lost 5 bases and 5 bases, there was a span of 10 bases. CDR3 size: 12 residues. CDR1 and CDR2 from the germline V gene are LGHNT and FRNRAP. CDR3 protein: CASGRGRDEQYF. The CDR3 DNA sequence: TGTGCTAGTGGTCGAGGCCGTGACGAGCAGTACTTC.

The genes are TRBV5-4 and TRBJ2-5, with D unresolved. CDR3 length: 13 residues. Germline CDR1 reads SGHNT; CDR2 reads YYREEE (reference sequence). Trimming cost V 4 bases and J 1 base, with 8 bases left between them. CDR3 coding DNA: TGTGCCAGCAGCGGAGAACTCCAAGAGACCCAGTACTTC. Protein: CASSGELQETQYF.

This clone occurred once. The gene calls are TRBV27 and TRBJ1-2, with a possible D match to TRBD1 (6 bases). The CDR3 has 15 amino acids. Germline CDR1 MNHEY, CDR2 SMNVEV (reference sequence). V was shortened by 4 bases and J by 4 bases, with 16 bases between the two germline ends. The CDR3 sequence: CASSSNRAPLYGYTF. CDR3 bases: TGTGCCAGCAGTTCCAACAGGGCCCCTCTCTATGGCTACACCTTC.

This clone was counted between two and nine times. The chain joins TRBV5-1 to TRBJ1-1; D may be TRBD1 (5 bases). Germline V CDR1 and CDR2: SGHRS, YFSETQ. V was pared by 0 bases and J by 1 base, with 7 bases between. This CDR3 spans 14 amino acids. DNA of the CDR3: TGCGCCAGCAGCTTGGCTCAGGGGAACACTGAAGCTTTCTTT. This codes for CASSLAQGNTEAFF.

CDR3 sequence: CASSSPGQGINEKLFF. The CDR3 DNA follows: TGTGCCAGCAGCTCACCGGGACAGGGGATAAATGAAAAACTGTTTTTT. This chain links TRBV28 with TRBJ1-4; 10 bases fit TRBD1. The CDR3 runs 16 residues. The ends lost 6 bases at V and 5 bases at J; junction bases unmatched: 9. CDR1 and CDR2 (germline): MDHEN, SYDVKM.

CDR3 sequence (DNA): TGTGCCAGCTCAAACAGGGGACTGAACACTGAAGCTTTCTTT. Amino acid sequence: CASSNRGLNTEAFF. This chain joins TRBV18 and TRBJ1-1; 7 bases match TRBD1. The CDR3 sequence is 14 residues long. Germline-derived CDR1 and CDR2 are KGHSH and LQKENI. The V segment lost 5 bases and the J segment 0 bases; nucleotides outside the gene matches: 3.

The chain links TRBV19 to TRBJ2-3, with D possibly being TRBD2 (6 bases). The V end was cut by 0 bases, the J end by 3 bases, with 25 bases between. This CDR3 region has 20 residues. Germline V gives CDR1 LNHDA, CDR2 SQIVND (reference sequence). CDR3 sequence reads: CASSIDKVGAGGGLTDTQYF. Here the CDR3 DNA reads TGTGCCAGTAGTATAGACAAAGTAGGCGCTGGGGGAGGCTTAACAGATACGCAGTATTTT. Full variable domain (rest looked up from reference TRBV19 and TRBJ2-3): DGGITQSPKYLFRKEGQNVTLSCEQNLNHDAMYWYRQDPGQGLRLIYYSQIVNDFQKGDIAEGYSVSREKKESFPLTVTSAQKNPTAFYLCASSIDKVGAGGGLTDTQYFGPGTRLTVL.

The gene calls are TRBV18 and TRBJ2-1; 10 bases are shared with TRBD2. Germline-derived CDR1 and CDR2 are KGHSH and LQKENI. The CDR3 extends over 16 amino acids. The V segment lost 5 bases and the J segment 3 bases; nucleotides outside the gene matches: 7. The chain's CDR3 is CASSGLAGDRYNEQFF. CDR3 bases: TGTGCCAGCTCAGGGCTAGCGGGAGACCGCTACAATGAGCAGTTCTTC.

This chain links TRBV12-3 or TRBV12-4 with TRBJ2-1, with D possibly TRBD2 on 6 matching bases. Trimming removed 7 bases at V and 6 bases at J, with 10 bases between. The CDR3 has 12 residues. CDR3 in DNA: TGTGCCAGCACCATGGAGGGCAATGAGCAGTTCTTC. Amino acid sequence: CASTMEGNEQFF.

The chain uses TRBV6-5 and TRBJ2-2; 8 bases align to TRBD2. Germline trimming cut 1 base from V and 4 bases from J; bases unmatched to any gene: 5. Per germline, CDR1 MNHEY and CDR2 SVGAGI. This CDR3 has 16 residues. Written as DNA, the CDR3 is TGTGCCAGCAGTTACTTATCGGGACTAGGCACCGGGGAGCTGTTTTTT. As protein: CASSYLSGLGTGELFF.

V is TRBV7-9 and J is TRBJ2-1, with D maybe TRBD1 (5 bases). V lost 4 bases, J lost 5 bases, and 9 bases lay in between. The CDR3 totals 13 residues. Germline assignment: CDR1 SEHNR and CDR2 FQNEAQ (reference sequence). The CDR3 region is CASSWGGDNEQFF. CDR3 nucleotides: TGTGCCAGCAGCTGGGGCGGAGACAATGAGCAGTTCTTC.

The rearrangement links TRBV9 to TRBJ2-6; 7 nucleotides agree with TRBD2. The CDR3 loop spans 15 amino acids. Unmatched junction bases numbered 4, after V lost 7 bases and J lost 0 bases. Germline CDR1 reads SGDLS; CDR2 reads YYNGEE. The chain's CDR3 is CASRSGGSGANVLTF. The DNA for the CDR3 is TGTGCCAGCCGATCGGGGGGCTCTGGGGCCAACGTCCTGACTTTC.

This chain uses TRBV18 with TRBJ1-1, with unresolved D. Germline V CDR1 and CDR2: KGHSH, LQKENI. V shed 3 bases and J shed 5 bases, with 16 bases lying between them. The CDR3 is made up of 15 amino acids. The CDR3 loop reads CASSPREGSRTEAFF. The CDR3 DNA follows: TGTGCCAGCTCACCCCGGGAGGGCTCGAGGACTGAAGCTTTCTTT.

This chain joins TRBV18 and TRBJ2-1, with 8 bases identical to TRBD2. J gave up 8 bases and V 2 bases, and 8 bases lay outside the gene matches. This CDR3 has 15 amino acids. Germline V gene lookup returns CDR1 KGHSH and CDR2 LQKENI. The CDR3 nucleotides read TGTGCCAGCTCACCAGGGGCGGGAGGTCGGGATGAGCAGTTCTTC. This encodes CASSPGAGGRDEQFF.

V gene TRBV28 combines with J gene TRBJ2-3, with 12 bases matching TRBD2. Unmatched junction bases numbered 6, after V lost 3 bases and J lost 8 bases. Per the germline V gene, CDR1 is MDHEN and CDR2 is SYDVKM. The CDR3 spans 15 residues. CDR3 in amino acids: CASSFRLAGGGTQYF. In nucleotides, the CDR3 is TGTGCCAGCAGTTTCAGGCTAGCGGGAGGGGGTACGCAGTATTTT. Full variable domain (missing parts from reference TRBV28 and TRBJ2-3): DVKVTQSSRYLVKRTGEKVFLECVQDMDHENMFWYRQDPGLGLRLIYFSYDVKMKEKGDIPEGYSVSREKKERFSLILESASTNQTSMYLCASSFRLAGGGTQYFGPGTRLTVL.

The gene calls are TRBV21-1 and TRBJ2-7; the DNA was not used to check the table's D call, TRBD2. TRBV21-1 is reported as a pseudogene. The CDR3 loop spans 22 amino acids. The CDR3 loop reads CASSKLQGIRTSGRVVGYEQYF. CDR3 sequence (DNA): TGTGCCAGCAGCAAATTGCAGGGAATCAGGACTAGCGGGAGGGTTGTTGGGTACGAGCAGTACTTC.

V is TRBV2 and J is TRBJ1-1; D is uncertain. Germline assignment: CDR1 SNHLY and CDR2 FYNNEI. The CDR3 covers 12 residues. Trimming stripped 6 bases from V and 5 bases from J, with 10 bases between. CDR3 DNA sequence: TGTGCCAGCAGATATAGCGGAACTGAAGCTTTCTTT. Translated, it gives CASRYSGTEAFF.

The chain joins TRBV5-1 to TRBJ1-2; 11 nucleotides agree with TRBD1. The junction had 11 bases not matched to a gene; V was cut back by 1 base and J by 3 bases. Germline values: CDR1 SGHRS, CDR2 YFSETQ. This CDR3 region has 18 residues. CDR3 bases: TGCGCCAGCAGCTTGACCGGACAGGGGGCGGGTAAAGACTATGGCTACACCTTC. It translates to CASSLTGQGAGKDYGYTF.

The CDR3 reads CASSLGGRSYEQYF. In nucleotides, the CDR3 is TGTGCCAGCAGCTTAGGCGGGAGGTCCTACGAGCAGTACTTC. The V call is TRBV7-3, the J call TRBJ2-7; 8 nucleotides line up with TRBD2. The ends lost 2 bases at V and 1 base at J; junction bases unmatched: 1. This CDR3 has 14 amino acids. The germline V gene has CDR1 SGHTA and CDR2 FQGTGA. The variable domain in full, with the rest retrieved from reference TRBV7-3 and TRBJ2-7, is GAGVSQTPSNKVTEKGKYVELRCDPISGHTALYWYRQSLGQGPEFLIYFQGTGAADDSGLPNDRFFAVRPEGSVSTLKIQRTERGDSAVYLCASSLGGRSYEQYFGPGTRLTVT.

This chain links TRBV19 with TRBJ1-1; D call uncertain. Germline V gene sequence: CDR1 LNHDA, CDR2 SQIVND (reference sequence). Trimming took 1 base from V and 4 from J, leaving 13 bases between them. CDR3 length equals 15 residues. This CDR3 reads CASSIGGSGGTEAFF. The CDR3 region has the DNA TGTGCCAGTAGTATAGGAGGGTCGGGTGGCACTGAAGCTTTCTTT.

V usage is TRBV30 and J usage is TRBJ1-6; D perhaps matches TRBD1 (5 bases). The germline CDR1 and CDR2 sequences are GTSNPN and SVGIG (reference sequence). The CDR3 runs 13 residues. The V end lost 1 base, the J end lost 10 bases, and 11 bases lay between the germline ends. The CDR3 loop is CAWSEQGMSPLHF. CDR3 bases: TGTGCCTGGAGTGAGCAGGGAATGTCACCCCTCCACTTT.

J is TRBJ1-1 and V is TRBV28; D ambiguous. CDR3 length: 11 amino acids. Germline-derived CDR1 and CDR2 are MDHEN and SYDVKM. V lost 6 bases, J lost 4 bases, and 6 bases lay in between. In DNA, the CDR3 is TGTGCCAGCAGGCTAGGCACTGAAGCTTTCTTT. Its translation is CASRLGTEAFF. The whole variable domain, remainder taken from reference TRBV28 and TRBJ1-1, is DVKVTQSSRYLVKRTGEKVFLECVQDMDHENMFWYRQDPGLGLRLIYFSYDVKMKEKGDIPEGYSVSREKKERFSLILESASTNQTSMYLCASRLGTEAFFGQGTRLTVV.

V gene TRBV18 combines with J gene TRBJ2-2, with D perhaps TRBD1 (6 bases). The CDR3 sequence is 15 residues long. Germline V gene lookup returns CDR1 KGHSH and CDR2 LQKENI. V was pared by 3 bases and J by 7 bases, with 15 bases between. CDR3 coding DNA: TGTGCCAGCTCACCCAACCAGGGGCCCCACGGGGAGCTGTTTTTT. This gives the protein CASSPNQGPHGELFF.

This rearrangement joins TRBV11-2 to TRBJ1-6, with 8 bases matching TRBD1. With V trimmed by 7 bases and J by 8 bases, 10 bases remained unmatched. The CDR3 covers 15 residues. Germline-derived CDR1 and CDR2 are SGHAT and FQNNGV. CDR3 DNA sequence: TGTGCCAGCACCCTACATCAGGGGGCCTATTCACCCCTCCACTTT. The encoded protein is CASTLHQGAYSPLHF.

The rearrangement uses TRBV10-3 and TRBJ1-4, with D maybe TRBD1 (5 bases). The germline gives CDR1 ENHRY, CDR2 SYGVKD. V lost 6 bases and J lost 6, with 17 bases in between. This CDR3 region has 15 residues. The CDR3 protein is CAISPGGNTYEKLFF. Written as DNA, the CDR3 is TGTGCCATCAGCCCGGGGGGAAACACTTATGAAAAACTGTTTTTT.

CDR3 in DNA: TGTGCCAGCAGCCTCGGGAAGGTAAATCAGCCCCAGCATTTT. Translating gives CASSLGKVNQPQHF. The gene calls are TRBV5-5 and TRBJ1-5; D is unclear. CDR1 is SGHKS, CDR2 YYEKEE, per germline (reference sequence). The V and J ends lost 4 bases and 4 bases respectively, with 12 bases between them. The CDR3 runs 14 residues.

This clone was observed a single time. The gene calls are TRBV19 and TRBJ1-3, with 7 bases matching TRBD1. The germline gives CDR1 LNHDA, CDR2 SQIVND (reference sequence). J lost 6 bases, V lost 3 bases, and 5 bases had no gene match. The CDR3 contains 14 residues. The CDR3 DNA is TGTGCCAGTAGTATGGGACAGCTACAAAACACCATATATTTT. It translates to CASSMGQLQNTIYF.